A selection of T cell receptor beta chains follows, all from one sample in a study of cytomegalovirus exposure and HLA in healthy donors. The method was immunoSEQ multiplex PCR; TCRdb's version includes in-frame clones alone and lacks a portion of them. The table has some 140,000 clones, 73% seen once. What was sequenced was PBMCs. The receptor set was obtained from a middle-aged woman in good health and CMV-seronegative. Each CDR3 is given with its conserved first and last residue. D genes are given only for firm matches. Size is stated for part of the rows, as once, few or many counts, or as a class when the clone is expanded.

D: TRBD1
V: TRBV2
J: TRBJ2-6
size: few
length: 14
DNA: TGTGCCAGCACAGGGGGCGATGGGGCCAACGTCCTGACTTTC
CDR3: CASTGGDGANVLTF

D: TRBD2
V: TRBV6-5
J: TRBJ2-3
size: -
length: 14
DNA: TGTGCCAGCAGAACTAGCGGGGGATTAGATACGCAGTATTTT
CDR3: CASRTSGGLDTQYF

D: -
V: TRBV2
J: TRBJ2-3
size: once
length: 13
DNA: TGTGCCAGCAGAAATCCCTATACAGATACGCAGTATTTT
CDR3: CASRNPYTDTQYF

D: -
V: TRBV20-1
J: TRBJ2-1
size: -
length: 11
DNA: TGCAGTGCTAGAGATAGGGGTGAGCAGTTCTTC
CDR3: CSARDRGEQFF

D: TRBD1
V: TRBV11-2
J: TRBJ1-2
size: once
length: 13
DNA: TGTGCCAGCAGCTTACAGGGGGCGGGCGGCTACACCTTC
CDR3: CASSLQGAGGYTF

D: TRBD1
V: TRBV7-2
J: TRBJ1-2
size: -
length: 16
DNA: TGTGCCAGCAGCTTAGCGGGACAGGCCCCAACCTATGGCTACACCTTC
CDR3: CASSLAGQAPTYGYTF

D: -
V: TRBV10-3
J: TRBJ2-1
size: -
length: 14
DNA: TGTGCCATCAGTGCTCCGGGGGCCTACAATGAGCAGTTCTTC
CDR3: CAISAPGAYNEQFF

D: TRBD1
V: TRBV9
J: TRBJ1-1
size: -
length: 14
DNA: TGTGCCAGCAGCATCGGGACAGGCCACACTGAAGCTTTCTTT
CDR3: CASSIGTGHTEAFF

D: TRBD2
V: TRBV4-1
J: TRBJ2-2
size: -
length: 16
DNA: TGCGCCAGCAGCCAAGCCTTAGCGGGGGGGTCCGGGGAGCTGTTTTTT
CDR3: CASSQALAGGSGELFF

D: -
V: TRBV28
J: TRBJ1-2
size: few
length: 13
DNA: TGTGCCAGCAGTCCCCCAAGCAGGGGTGGCTACACCTTC
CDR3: CASSPPSRGGYTF

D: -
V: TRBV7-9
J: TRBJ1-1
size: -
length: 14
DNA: TGTGCCAGCAGCTTAGCCTCGGGGAACACTGAAGCTTTCTTT
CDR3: CASSLASGNTEAFF

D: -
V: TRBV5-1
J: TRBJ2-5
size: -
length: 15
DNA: TGCGCCAGCAGCGGGACTACAGGGGGAGGAGAGACCCAGTACTTC
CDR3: CASSGTTGGGETQYF

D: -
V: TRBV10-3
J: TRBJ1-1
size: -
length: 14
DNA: TGTGCCATCAGTGGGGCGCAGGGGAACACTGAAGCTTTCTTT
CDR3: CAISGAQGNTEAFF

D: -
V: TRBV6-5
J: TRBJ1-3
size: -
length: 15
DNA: TGTGCCAGCACCACCTCGAGGCGCTCTGGAAACACCATATATTTT
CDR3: CASTTSRRSGNTIYF

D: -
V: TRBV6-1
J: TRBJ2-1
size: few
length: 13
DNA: TGTGCCAGCAGAGGGAAGGGGGGGAATGAGCAGTTCTTC
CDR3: CASRGKGGNEQFF

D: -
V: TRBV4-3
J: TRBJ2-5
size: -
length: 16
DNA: TGCGCCAGCAGCCAAGATATTCTTGGAGGCGGAGAGACCCAGTACTTC
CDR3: CASSQDILGGGETQYF

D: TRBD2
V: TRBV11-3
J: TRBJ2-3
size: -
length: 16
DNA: TGTGCCAGCAGCTCCGGTAGCGGGGGGGCAACAGATACGCAGTATTTT
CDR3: CASSSGSGGATDTQYF

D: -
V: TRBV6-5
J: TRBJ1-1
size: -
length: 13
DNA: TGTGCCAGCAGCCTGACAGCGAACACTGAAGCTTTCTTT
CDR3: CASSLTANTEAFF

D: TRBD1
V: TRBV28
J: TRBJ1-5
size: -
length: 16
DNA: TGTGCCAGCAGATATCCTAACAGGGGTAGCAATCAGCCCCAGCATTTT
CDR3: CASRYPNRGSNQPQHF

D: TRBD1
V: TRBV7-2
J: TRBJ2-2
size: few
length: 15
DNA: TGTGCCAGCAGCTTAGTTTATGGGACAGTCGGGGAGCTGTTTTTT
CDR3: CASSLVYGTVGELFF

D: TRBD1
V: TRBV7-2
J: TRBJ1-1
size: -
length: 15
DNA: TGTGCCAGCAGCTTAGGGCTGACAGGGCGCACTGAAGCTTTCTTT
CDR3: CASSLGLTGRTEAFF

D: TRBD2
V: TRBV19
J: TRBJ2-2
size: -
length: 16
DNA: TGTGCCAGTAGTATTCGGCTAGCGGCGAACACCGGGGAGCTGTTTTTT
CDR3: CASSIRLAANTGELFF

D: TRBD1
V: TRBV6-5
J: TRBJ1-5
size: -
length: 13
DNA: TGTGCCAGCAGTTCCAGGGGGGATCAGCCCCAGCATTTT
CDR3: CASSSRGDQPQHF

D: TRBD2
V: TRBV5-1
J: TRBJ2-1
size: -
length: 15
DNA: TGCGCCAGCAGCTTGGATGGCGGGGGGGCCGTTGAGCAGTTCTTC
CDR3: CASSLDGGGAVEQFF

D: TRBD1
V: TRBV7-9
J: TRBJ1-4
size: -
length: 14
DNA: TGTGCCAGCAGCCCACAGGGGGTAGGGGAAAAACTGTTTTTT
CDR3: CASSPQGVGEKLFF

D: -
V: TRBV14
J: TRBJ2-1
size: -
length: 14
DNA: TGTGCCAGCAGCCCTCAGGTCGGGGGCAATGAGCAGTTCTTC
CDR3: CASSPQVGGNEQFF

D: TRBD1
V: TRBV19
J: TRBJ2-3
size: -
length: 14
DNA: TGTGCCAGTCGGGACAGGGGGCGTGGAGATACGCAGTATTTT
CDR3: CASRDRGRGDTQYF

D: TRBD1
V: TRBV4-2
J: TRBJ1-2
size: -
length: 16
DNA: TGTGCCAGCAGCCAAGAATTGGACAGGGCTAACTATGGCTACACCTTC
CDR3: CASSQELDRANYGYTF

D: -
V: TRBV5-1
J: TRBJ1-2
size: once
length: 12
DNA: TGCGCCAGCAGCTCCACGAGGAATGGCTACACCTTC
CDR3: CASSSTRNGYTF